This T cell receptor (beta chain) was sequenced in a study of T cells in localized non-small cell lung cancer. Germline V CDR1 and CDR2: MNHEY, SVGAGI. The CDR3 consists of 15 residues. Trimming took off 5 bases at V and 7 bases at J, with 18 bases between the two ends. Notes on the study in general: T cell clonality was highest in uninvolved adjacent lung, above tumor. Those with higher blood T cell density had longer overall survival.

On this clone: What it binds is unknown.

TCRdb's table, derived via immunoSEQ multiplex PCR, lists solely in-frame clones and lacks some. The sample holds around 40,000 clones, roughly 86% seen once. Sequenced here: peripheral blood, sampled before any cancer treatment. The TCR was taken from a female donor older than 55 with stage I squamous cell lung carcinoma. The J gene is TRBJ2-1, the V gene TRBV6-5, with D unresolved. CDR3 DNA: TGTGCCAGCAGTCGCGCGCCGGTCGGCCCTAATGAGCAGTTCTTC. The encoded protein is CASSRAPVGPNEQFF.